A single sample is the source of the 13 T cell receptor beta chains below, sequenced in a study of T cell clonality in common variable immunodeficiency. Study conclusions and caveats: Common variable immunodeficiency TCR beta sequences reportedly had fewer deletions and N-nucleotide insertions.

These receptors have no identified antigens. Using immunoSEQ multiplex PCR, the repertoire was profiled, and TCRdb retains in-frame clones only, with some absent. The sample contains about 26,000 clones, none of them singletons. Sequenced sample: peripheral blood mononuclear cells. The source is a human donor with common variable immunodeficiency.

This clone has ten or more counts. Read data end 3 residues before the CDR3 end; the end is taken from the germline J gene. This rearrangement joins TRBV20-1 to TRBJ1-5, with D possibly matching TRBD1 (5 bases). V gave up 6 bases and J gave up 0 bases, with 21 bases separating them. Germline CDR1 DFQATT, CDR2 SNEGSKA (reference sequence). The CDR3 is 17 amino acids. CDR3 bases read: TGCAGTGCCACGAGATATAGGGGCAGGTATAGCAATCAGCCC. Its translation is CSATRYRGRYSNQP. The whole CDR3 is CSATRYRGRYSNQPQHF.

This clone was observed many times. The read comes to an end 3 residues before the CDR3 does, leaving the germline J gene to fill in the end. The V and J genes are TRBV2 and TRBJ2-5; 8 bases are shared with TRBD1. The germline V gene has CDR1 SNHLY and CDR2 FYNNEI. The CDR3 is 14 amino acids. J was trimmed by 3 bases and V by 6 bases; bases with no gene match: 6. CDR3 DNA (partial): TGTGCCAGCAGCCTTTTGACAGGGGAAGAGACC. Protein: CASSLLTGEET. The whole CDR3 region reads CASSLLTGEETQYF.

This clone was detected ten times or more. The CDR3 end lies 3 residues beyond the end of the read and is filled in from the germline J gene. V is TRBV20-1 and J is TRBJ2-3; D may be TRBD2 (6 bases). The CDR3 spans 20 residues. CDR1 is DFQATT and CDR2 is SNEGSKA in the germline V gene (reference sequence). Trimming pared 2 bases from V and 0 bases from J, leaving 27 bases between. The DNA read from the CDR3 is TGCAGTGCTAGATCTAGCATGGCTAGCGAAAGACACAAGAGCACAGATACG. Translating gives CSARSSMASERHKSTDT. The whole CDR3 reads CSARSSMASERHKSTDTQYF.

This clone was seen a few times. The read finishes 3 residues shy of the CDR3 end, and the germline J gene is used to complete it. V is TRBV19 and J is TRBJ2-3, with D possibly TRBD2 on 6 matching bases. Trimming took off 1 base at V and 4 bases at J, with 9 bases between the two ends. Germline V gene data show CDR1 as LNHDA and CDR2 as SQIVND (reference sequence). This CDR3 comprises 14 residues. The CDR3 sequence: CASSIGRAADTQYF. The DNA read from the CDR3 is TGTGCCAGTAGTATAGGGAGGGCCGCAGATACG.

This clone showed up just a few times. The read stops 3 residues short of the end of the CDR3; the missing end is completed from the germline J gene. The chain carries TRBV6-2 or TRBV6-3 and TRBJ1-5; the match to TRBD1 covers 8 bases. Germline V gene lookup returns CDR1 MNHEY and CDR2 SVGEGT. Trimming cost V 4 bases and J 6 bases; bases outside gene matches: 8. CDR3 length equals 15 residues. The sequenced part of the CDR3 DNA is TGTGCCAGCAGTTGGTGGACAGGGAAAGGTCAGCCC. Protein: CASSWWTGKGQP. The complete CDR3 reads CASSWWTGKGQPQHF.

This clone was counted only a few times. Sequencing ends 3 residues short of the CDR3 end; the germline J gene provides the rest. The rearrangement links TRBV2 to TRBJ2-1; maybe TRBD2 (6 bases). Germline V CDR1 and CDR2: SNHLY, FYNNEI. Trimming pared 1 base from V and 2 bases from J, leaving 9 bases between. The CDR3 covers 15 residues. The chain's CDR3 is CASSEGRGPYNEQFF. The CDR3 bases that were read are TGTGCCAGCAGTGAAGGGCGGGGCCCCTACAATGAG.

Concerning this clone itself: The read falls 3 residues short of the CDR3 end, and the missing part is taken from the germline J gene. The V and J genes are TRBV6-1 and TRBJ1-1, with D perhaps TRBD1 (5 bases). The CDR3 runs 16 residues. The germline CDR1 and CDR2 sequences are MNHNS and SASEGT. V gave up 0 bases and J gave up 4 bases, with 15 bases separating them. The covered CDR3 bases are TGTGCCAGCAGTGAAGCATCAGGGAGGGGTGGCACTGAA. Translated, it gives CASSEASGRGGTE. The full CDR3 sequence reads CASSEASGRGGTEAFF.

For this clone: Read sequence stops 3 residues before the CDR3 end, and the germline J gene provides the missing end. V and J are TRBV7-9 and TRBJ2-5; 8 bases align to TRBD1. With V trimmed by 5 bases and J by 5 bases, 7 bases remained unmatched. The CDR3 consists of 14 residues. The germline V gene encodes CDR1 SEHNR and CDR2 FQNEAQ (reference sequence). The DNA read from the CDR3 is TGTGCCAGCAGCCCCCGGACAGGGCGGGAGACC. It yields the protein CASSPRTGRET. The entire CDR3 protein reads CASSPRTGRETQYF.

There are a few counts of this clone. Sequencing ends 3 residues short of the CDR3 end; the germline J gene provides the rest. V and J are TRBV19 and TRBJ2-3; 8 bases are a match to TRBD2. This CDR3 is 15 amino acids long. With 10 bases clipped from V and 5 bases from J, the junction kept 14 bases outside the gene matches. Germline lookup yields CDR1 LNHDA and CDR2 SQIVND (reference sequence). The covered CDR3 bases are TGTGCCACTCAAACCGCGGCGGGGGGCGGAGATACG. Its translation: CATQTAAGGGDT. The entire CDR3 protein reads CATQTAAGGGDTQYF. Filled out from reference TRBV19 and TRBJ2-3, the complete variable domain reads DGGITQSPKYLFRKEGQNVTLSCEQNLNHDAMYWYRQDPGQGLRLIYYSQIVNDFQKGDIAEGYSVSREKKESFPLTVTSAQKNPTAFYLCATQTAAGGGDTQYFGPGTRLTVL.

This clone was counted ten times or more. The CDR3 end is not reached by the read, which stops 3 residues before it; the germline J gene fills it in. V usage is TRBV18 and J usage is TRBJ2-3; D perhaps matches TRBD2 (5 bases). The germline gives CDR1 KGHSH, CDR2 LQKENI. The length of the CDR3 is 17 residues. Trimming cost V 3 bases and J 0 bases, with 16 bases left between them. CDR3 in amino acids: CASSPLSGPTSTDTQYF. CDR3 bases read: TGTGCCAGCTCACCTCTGAGCGGACCTACTAGCACAGATACG.

In its sample, this clone was seen many times. With the read ending 3 residues before the CDR3 end, the germline J gene is used to fill in that end. The chain employs TRBV13 and TRBJ1-2; 7 nucleotides match TRBD1. This CDR3 comprises 15 residues. With 0 bases clipped from V and 0 bases from J, the junction kept 1 base outside the gene matches. The germline V gene has CDR1 PRHDT and CDR2 FYEKMQ (reference sequence). CDR3 residues: CASSLGGQPNYGYTF. The covered CDR3 bases are TGTGCCAGCAGCTTAGGGGGACAGCCTAACTATGGC.

CDR3 DNA (partial): TGTGCCAGCAAATACAGGGAAACCACCTACGAG. This sequence encodes CASKYRETTYE. The CDR3 as a whole reads CASKYRETTYEQYF. The chain employs TRBV2 and TRBJ2-7; perhaps TRBD1 as D (6 bases). With the read ending 3 residues before the CDR3 end, the germline J gene is used to fill in that end. Germline V lookup: CDR1 SNHLY, CDR2 FYNNEI. V shed 7 bases and J shed 2 bases, with 15 bases lying between them. The CDR3 has 14 residues.

This clone has at least ten counts. The missing CDR3 end, 3 residues past where the read stops, is filled in from the germline J gene. The chain is built from TRBV7-3 and TRBJ2-1, with a possible D match to TRBD1 (6 bases). Trimming removed 5 bases at V and 9 bases at J, with 14 bases between. The germline V gene has CDR1 SGHTA and CDR2 FQGTGA. This CDR3 comprises 13 residues. The part of the CDR3 DNA that was read is TGTGCCAGCAGCCAAGTTGGGGGCGGTGAG. This encodes CASSQVGGGE. The CDR3 in its entirety is CASSQVGGGEQFF.